Shown below are 3 T cell receptor beta chains from a single sample sequenced in a study of CD8+CD57+ T cells in acquired aplastic anemia. The TCR beta profiling, which covered VDJ combination and CDR3 sequence, was carried out using genomic DNA as the template. TCRdb independently ran MiXCR on the reads; one entry per CDR3 protein. The repertoire includes approximately 250,000 distinct CDR3 sequences, 82% of them detected once, and approximately 42% sits in the top ten. The authors sequenced patients whose flow cytometry had shown CD8+CD57+ cell expansion. Specimen: sorted CD4+, CD8+, or CD8+CD57+ T cells (not recorded which) from PBMCs. The receptors stem from a human donor with aplastic anemia.

This clonotype appeared a single time. The chain couples TRBV2 to TRBJ2-7; 12 bases fit TRBD2. TRBJ2-1 explains the end of the DNA better; the J call may be wrong. The CDR3 runs 16 residues. Germline V gene data show CDR1 as SNHLY and CDR2 as FYNNEI. The CDR3, as DNA: TGTGCCAGCAGCGAATCTAGCGGGGGGGGATACAATGAGCAGTTCTTC. This translates into CASSESSGGGYNEQFF.

This CDR3 reads CSASSWGRKNV. The DNA of the CDR3 is TGCAGTGCCAGTAGTTGGGGACGCAAGAACGTC. This chain joins TRBV20-1 and TRBJ2-7; tentatively, D is TRBD1 or TRBD2 (5 bases each). This CDR3 contains 11 residues. CDR1 and CDR2 (germline): DFQATT, SNEGSKA (reference sequence).

This clonotype has just a few counts. The chain employs TRBV5-6 and TRBJ2-5; D remains ambiguous. This CDR3 has 14 residues. Germline V gene lookup returns CDR1 SGHDT and CDR2 YYEEEE. Trimming stripped 4 bases from V and 1 base from J, with 11 bases between. CDR3 residues: CASSMGASQETQYF. For the CDR3, the DNA is TGTGCCAGCAGCATGGGCGCCAGCCAAGAGACCCAGTACTTC. The entire variable domain, with the rest obtained from reference TRBV5-6 and TRBJ2-5, is as follows: DAGVTQSPTHLIKTRGQQVTLRCSPKSGHDTVSWYQQALGQGPQFIFQYYEEEERQRGNFPDRFSGHQFPNYSSELNVNALLLGDSALYLCASSMGASQETQYFGPGTRLLVL.